This T cell receptor beta chain came from a study of T-cell reconstitution after alpha-beta-depleted transplantation in children. This CDR3 is built from 16 residues. The J segment lost 0 bases and the V segment lost 3 bases, leaving 4 bases of the junction unmatched. This clonotype showed up just a few times. A TCRbeta library incorporating unique molecular identifiers was prepared. One entry per CDR3 protein, called by TCRdb with MiXCR from the PCR reads. The repertoire holds some 590,000 distinct CDR3 sequences, with 10% to 13% as singletons. The V gene is TRBV12-3 or TRBV12-4, the J gene TRBJ2-2, with TRBD2 matching 7 bases. Source: PBMCs from the stem cell graft donor, taken from the stem cell graft. The sequence derives from a human donor who donated a stem cell graft to a child with acute myeloid leukemia. The CDR3 protein is CASSFWGGPNTGELFF. The CDR3 coding sequence is TGTGCCAGCAGTTTTTGGGGGGGACCGAACACCGGGGAGCTGTTTTTT.